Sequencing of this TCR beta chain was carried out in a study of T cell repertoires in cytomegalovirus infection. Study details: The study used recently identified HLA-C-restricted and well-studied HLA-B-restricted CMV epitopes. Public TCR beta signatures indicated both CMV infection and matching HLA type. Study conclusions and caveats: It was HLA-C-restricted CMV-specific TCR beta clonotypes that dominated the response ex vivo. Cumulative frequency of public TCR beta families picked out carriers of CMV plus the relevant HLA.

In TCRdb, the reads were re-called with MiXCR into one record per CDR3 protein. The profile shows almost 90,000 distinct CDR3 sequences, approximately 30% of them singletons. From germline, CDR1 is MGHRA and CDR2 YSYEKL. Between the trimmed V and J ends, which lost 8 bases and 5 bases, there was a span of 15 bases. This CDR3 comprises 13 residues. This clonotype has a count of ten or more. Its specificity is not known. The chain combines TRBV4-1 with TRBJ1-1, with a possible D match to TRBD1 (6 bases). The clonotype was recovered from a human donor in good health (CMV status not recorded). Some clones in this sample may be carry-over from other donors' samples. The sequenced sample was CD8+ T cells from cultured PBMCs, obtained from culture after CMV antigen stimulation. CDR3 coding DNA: TGCGCCAGCGCATTAGGGGGGAGAACTGAAGCTTTCTTT. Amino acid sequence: CASALGGRTEAFF.